The 11 T cell receptor beta chains presented below share a single source sample, sequenced in a study of blood T cell repertoires in COVID-19 (dated by TCRdb to 2018 to 2021). Libraries were prepared through the immunoSEQ multiplex PCR assay. TCRdb limited this immuneACCESS table to in-frame rearrangements with V and J called. A share of clones is missing; checked studies link under half to unresolved V genes, and the rest is unexplained. A total of approximately 250,000 clones appear in this sample, roughly 82% of them only once. The ten largest clonotypes hold 1.4% of the sample. The sample consisted of peripheral blood. These receptors were collected from a woman aged 40 to 49 who had recovered from COVID-19.

The chain links TRBV4-2 to TRBJ2-5, with a possible D match to TRBD1 (6 bases). CDR3 size: 13 residues. The V and J ends lost 0 bases and 4 bases respectively, with 6 bases between them. The germline gives CDR1 LGHNA, CDR2 YNFKEQ. This chain's CDR3 is CASSQEQGETQYF. DNA for the CDR3: TGTGCCAGCAGCCAAGAACAGGGAGAGACCCAGTACTTC.

The chain uses TRBV5-1 and TRBJ1-1; D might be TRBD1 (5 bases). V was shortened by 0 bases and J by 3 bases, with 12 bases between the two germline ends. The CDR3 consists of 15 residues. Germline V CDR1 and CDR2: SGHRS, YFSETQ. CDR3 sequence (DNA): TGCGCCAGCAGCTTGGCCGGGGGGTTGGACACTGAAGCTTTCTTT. This sequence encodes CASSLAGGLDTEAFF.

The chain carries TRBV18 and TRBJ1-5, with 7 positions matching TRBD1. Germline V gives CDR1 KGHSH, CDR2 LQKENI. The CDR3 extends over 14 amino acids. The ends lost 3 bases at V and 7 bases at J; junction bases unmatched: 6. As DNA, the CDR3 is TGTGCCAGCTCACCGGAGACAGGGCCCCAGCCCCAGCATTTT. Translated, it gives CASSPETGPQPQHF. Combining the CDR3 with reference TRBV18 and TRBJ1-5 gives the whole variable domain NAGVMQNPRHLVRRRGQEARLRCSPMKGHSHVYWYRQLPEEGLKFMVYLQKENIIDESGMPKERFSAEFPKEGPSILRIQQVVRGDSAAYFCASSPETGPQPQHFGDGTRLSIL.

V gene TRBV2 combines with J gene TRBJ2-5, with 7 positions matching TRBD2. Germline CDR1 is SNHLY and CDR2 is FYNNEI. The CDR3 runs to 14 residues. The V segment lost 5 bases and the J segment 2 bases; nucleotides outside the gene matches: 5. As DNA, the CDR3 is TGTGCCAGCAGTTGGGCTAGCGGACAAGAGACCCAGTACTTC. Translated, it gives CASSWASGQETQYF.

V usage is TRBV7-8 and J usage is TRBJ2-5, with 11 bases matching TRBD2. Trimming removed 6 bases from V and 3 bases from J; junction bases left unmatched: 3. The V gene's germline CDR1 is SGHVS and CDR2 FQNEAQ. The CDR3 is 14 residues long. This CDR3 is CASRSTSGEETQYF. The CDR3 DNA is TGTGCCAGCAGATCGACTAGCGGGGAAGAGACCCAGTACTTC.

The chain has TRBV19 and TRBJ2-5; 10 nucleotides line up with TRBD2. Germline assignment: CDR1 LNHDA and CDR2 SQIVND (reference sequence). The junction had 7 bases not matched to a gene; V was cut back by 3 bases and J by 3 bases. The CDR3 contains 16 residues. DNA of the CDR3: TGTGCCAGTAGTATTATTAGCGGGGGGTCGAAAGAGACCCAGTACTTC. Amino acids: CASSIISGGSKETQYF.

V and J are TRBV6-1 and TRBJ2-1; D may be TRBD2 (6 bases). With 0 bases removed from V and 10 bases from J, the gap between germline ends came to 13 bases. Germline V CDR1 and CDR2: MNHNS, SASEGT. This CDR3 contains 14 residues. The CDR3 is CASSEAELAGEQFF. Here the CDR3 DNA reads TGTGCCAGCAGTGAAGCTGAACTAGCTGGGGAGCAGTTCTTC.

The rearrangement uses TRBV5-1 and TRBJ2-1; D gene uncertain. CDR3 size: 14 residues. CDR1 and CDR2 (germline): SGHRS, YFSETQ. Trimming pared 0 bases from V and 2 bases from J, leaving 6 bases between. In DNA, the CDR3 is TGCGCCAGCAGCTTGGACTTTACCTACAATGAGCAGTTCTTC. Translating gives CASSLDFTYNEQFF.

The chain employs TRBV3-1 (or the pseudogene TRBV3-2) and TRBJ1-2; D unclear. Deletions cut 4 bases from V and 7 bases from J, with 16 bases between. The CDR3 extends over 14 amino acids. Germline V lookup: CDR1 LGHDT, CDR2 YNNKEL (reference sequence). CDR3 bases: TGTGCCAGCAGCCTAGTCGATCGGGTATCTGGCTACACCTTC. Its translation is CASSLVDRVSGYTF.

The chain links TRBV5-1 to TRBJ2-3, with 8 bases aligning to TRBD1. Germline CDR1 SGHRS, CDR2 YFSETQ. This CDR3 spans 16 amino acids. V lost 0 bases and J lost 3; bases outside the gene matches: 6. This CDR3 is CASSLVGTGGTDTQYF. In DNA form, the CDR3 reads TGCGCCAGCAGCTTGGTGGGGACAGGTGGAACAGATACGCAGTATTTT.

V gene TRBV18 combines with J gene TRBJ2-1; 8 bases line up with TRBD1. The CDR3 totals 14 residues. Germline V lookup: CDR1 KGHSH, CDR2 LQKENI. Trimming removed 3 bases from V and 4 bases from J; junction bases left unmatched: 2. The CDR3 DNA reads as TGTGCCAGCTCACCGGGACAGGCGTACAATGAGCAGTTCTTC. Translation: CASSPGQAYNEQFF.